One and the same sample provided the 21 T cell receptor beta chains below, sequenced in a study of metastatic and nonmetastatic thyroid tumors. Patients had received no treatment of any kind before thyroid surgery. From the PCR reads, TCRdb re-called clones with MiXCR. In the table there are around 2,600 clones, 25% of which are singletons. Sequenced input: adjacent normal tissue. These receptors came from a male donor with papillary thyroid cancer or a benign thyroid nodule (not recorded which). Some clones in this sample may be carry-over from other donors' samples.

This chain links TRBV5-8 with TRBJ1-4; D uncertain. The CDR3 contains 12 residues. Germline loops: CDR1 SGHTS, CDR2 YDEGEE. V was cut by 3 bases and J by 8 bases, with 8 bases left in between. CDR3: CASSSQYEKLFF. CDR3 nucleotide sequence: TGTGCCAGCAGCTCCCAGTACGAAAAACTGTTTTTT.

The J gene is TRBJ2-7, the V gene TRBV28; no definite D call. There are 11 residues in the CDR3. V was shortened by 8 bases and J by 6 bases, with 11 bases between the two germline ends. Germline lookup yields CDR1 MDHEN and CDR2 SYDVKM. The CDR3 sequence is CASGWGGEQYF. The DNA of the CDR3 is TGTGCCAGCGGATGGGGTGGCGAGCAGTACTTC.

The V call is TRBV20-1, the J call TRBJ1-2; 7 nucleotides agree with TRBD1. This CDR3 region has 12 residues. The germline gives CDR1 DFQATT, CDR2 SNEGSKA (reference sequence). V trimming: 2 bases; J trimming: 8 bases; junction bases outside the gene matches: 5. Here the CDR3 reads CSARKGQKGYTF. In nucleotides, the CDR3 is TGCAGTGCTAGAAAGGGACAGAAGGGCTACACCTTC.

This chain joins TRBV5-1 and TRBJ2-7; 10 bases match TRBD2. Germline lookup yields CDR1 SGHRS and CDR2 YFSETQ. With V trimmed by 4 bases and J by 5 bases, 15 bases remained unmatched. The CDR3 spans 17 residues. CDR3 sequence: CASSRFIIAGGNNEQYF. CDR3 nucleotide sequence: TGCGCCAGCAGCCGGTTTATTATAGCGGGGGGCAACAACGAGCAGTACTTC.

This clone came up once. This chain joins TRBV20-1 and TRBJ1-4; 11 positions match TRBD1. This CDR3 has 17 residues. V trimming: 0 bases; J trimming: 3 bases; junction bases outside the gene matches: 6. Germline V CDR1 and CDR2: DFQATT, SNEGSKA (reference sequence). CDR3 amino acids: CSARDPDRGPANEKLFF. DNA for the CDR3: TGCAGTGCTAGAGATCCGGACAGGGGGCCGGCTAATGAAAAACTGTTTTTT.

This clone is medium-sized by share. This rearrangement joins TRBV15 to TRBJ2-3; D possibly matches TRBD1 or TRBD2 (6 bases each). Germline V lookup: CDR1 LNHNV, CDR2 YYDKDF (reference sequence). CDR3 length: 17 amino acids. Trimming removed 0 bases from V and 2 bases from J, with 15 bases in between. The CDR3 region is CATSRDRGAALTDTQYF. In DNA form, the CDR3 reads TGTGCCACCAGCAGAGATAGGGGGGCAGCGCTCACAGATACGCAGTATTTT.

In the case of this clone: A junction boundary mismatches the germline segment, possibly from a read error. V usage is TRBV28 and J usage is TRBJ1-6; D gene ambiguous. The germline V gene encodes CDR1 MDHEN and CDR2 SYDVKM. The CDR3 contains 15 residues. The CDR3 nucleotides read TGTGCCAGCAGTCCAATTCTGGGAGAGGGTTCACACCTCTGCTTT. Translation gives CASSPILGEGSHLCF.

In regard to this clone: This same CDR3 is encoded by further DNA sequences in the sample. The chain links TRBV6-1 to TRBJ1-2; D call uncertain. With 7 bases removed from V and 7 bases from J, the gap between germline ends came to 19 bases. Germline values: CDR1 MNHNS, CDR2 SASEGT. There are 14 residues in the CDR3. CDR3 coding DNA: TGTGCCAGCATCACGACGGTGGGGTCAGGTGGCTACACCTTC. Translating gives CASITTVGSGGYTF.

By sample fraction, this clone is medium-sized. The chain uses TRBV11-2 and TRBJ2-2; D gene ambiguous. Deletions cut 5 bases from V and 6 bases from J, with 7 bases between. CDR1 is SGHAT, CDR2 FQNNGV, per germline. The CDR3 length is 12 residues. The CDR3 nucleotides read TGTGCCAGCAGCCTCGTAGCCGGGGAGCTGTTTTTT. Its protein is CASSLVAGELFF.

This clone was observed a few times. The J gene is TRBJ2-1, the V gene TRBV6-1; D is unclear. This CDR3 has 16 amino acids. The germline V and J ends were trimmed by 1 base and 7 bases, with 17 bases remaining between them. From germline, CDR1 is MNHNS and CDR2 SASEGT. Written as DNA, the CDR3 is TGTGCCAGCAGTGAAGGTGACTCCCCGAGGTGGAATGAGCAGTTCTTC. This encodes CASSEGDSPRWNEQFF.

CDR3 sequence: CASSLSSGNTIYF. The CDR3, as DNA: TGCGCCAGCAGCCTCAGTAGTGGAAACACCATATATTTT. The genes are TRBV5-1 and TRBJ1-3; D is undetermined. Trimming removed 4 bases at V and 3 bases at J, with 8 bases between. Germline V gene data show CDR1 as SGHRS and CDR2 as YFSETQ. The CDR3 length is 13 residues.

The sample holds a few counts of this clone. The J gene is TRBJ2-1, the V gene TRBV10-1; 7 positions agree with TRBD2. Germline CDR1 is WNHNN and CDR2 is SYGVQD (reference sequence). The CDR3 is 16 amino acids. J gave up 1 base and V 0 bases, and 3 bases lay outside the gene matches. CDR3 in amino acids: CASSESSGGSYNEQFF. In nucleotides, the CDR3 is TGCGCCAGCAGTGAGTCGTCGGGAGGATCCTACAATGAGCAGTTCTTC.

This clone was counted between two and nine times. The chain carries TRBV6-1 and TRBJ2-3; TRBD1 matches 12 bases. The CDR3 covers 16 residues. The V segment lost 0 bases and the J segment 5 bases; nucleotides outside the gene matches: 3. Germline values: CDR1 MNHNS, CDR2 SASEGT. The CDR3 here is CASSEAGTGGIDTQYF. In DNA form, the CDR3 reads TGTGCCAGCAGTGAAGCCGGGACAGGGGGCATAGATACGCAGTATTTT.

CDR3 DNA sequence: TGCAGTGCTAGAGATTCCCCTAGCGGATACGAGCAGTACTTC. This encodes CSARDSPSGYEQYF. V and J are TRBV20-1 and TRBJ2-7, with TRBD2 identical over 7 bases. CDR3 length: 14 residues. V was pared by 0 bases and J by 4 bases, with 6 bases of the junction left unmatched. Looked up from germline, CDR1 is DFQATT and CDR2 is SNEGSKA (reference sequence).

This chain uses TRBV27 with TRBJ1-2, with D uncertain. The CDR3 has 13 amino acids. Between the trimmed V and J ends, which lost 6 bases and 5 bases, there was a span of 13 bases. Germline lookup yields CDR1 MNHEY and CDR2 SMNVEV (reference sequence). The DNA for the CDR3 is TGTGCCAGCAGGCCCCAGTGGGGATATGGCTACACCTTC. It encodes CASRPQWGYGYTF.

This sequence joins TRBV9 and TRBJ2-1; D tentatively reads TRBD1 or TRBD2 (5 bases each). The CDR3 totals 14 residues. Trimming stripped 3 bases from V and 5 bases from J, with 12 bases between. Germline V gene sequence: CDR1 SGDLS, CDR2 YYNGEE. CDR3 DNA: TGTGCCAGCAGCGGGGGGTGGGCAGACAATGAGCAGTTCTTC. Amino acids: CASSGGWADNEQFF. The variable domain in full, with the rest retrieved from reference TRBV9 and TRBJ2-1, is DSGVTQTPKHLITATGQRVTLRCSPRSGDLSVYWYQQSLDQGLQFLIQYYNGEERAKGNILERFSAQQFPDLHSELNLSSLELGDSALYFCASSGGWADNEQFFGPGTRLTVL.

This clone was seen more than once but under ten times. The DNA for the CDR3 is TGTGCCAGCAGCCGCGCCGGGACAGGGCCCAATCAGCCCCAGCATTTT. Residues: CASSRAGTGPNQPQHF. The chain has TRBV6-1 and TRBJ1-5; 9 bases match TRBD1. Germline lookup yields CDR1 MNHNS and CDR2 SASEGT. V shed 6 bases and J 3 bases; nucleotides not matched to a gene: 9. This CDR3 region has 16 residues.

By proportion, this clone is medium-sized. This chain uses TRBV7-2 with TRBJ1-5, with D unresolved. In germline, CDR1 is SGHTA, CDR2 FQGNSA. V dropped 4 bases and J dropped 0 bases, with 10 bases sitting between them. The CDR3 totals 15 residues. The CDR3 spells CASSSLPYSNQPQHF. DNA of the CDR3: TGTGCCAGCAGCTCCCTCCCCTATAGCAATCAGCCCCAGCATTTT.

As to this clone: Without the conserved terminal phenylalanine or tryptophan, this CDR3 likely stems from a read error. The chain recombines TRBV6-1 with TRBJ2-6, with unresolved D. The CDR3 length is 15 residues. The V end was cut by 7 bases, the J end by 0 bases, with 10 bases between. Germline V gives CDR1 MNHNS, CDR2 SASEGT. The CDR3 coding sequence is TGTGCCAGCATGACATACCTCTCTGGGGCCAACGTCCTGACTTCC. Translated, it gives CASMTYLSGANVLTS.

This clone has a handful of counts. The rearrangement uses TRBV12-3 or TRBV12-4 and TRBJ1-5; weak D call: TRBD1 (6 bases). V dropped 6 bases and J dropped 6 bases, with 18 bases sitting between them. The CDR3 contains 15 residues. Here the CDR3 DNA reads TGTGCCAGCAGGACCGGCCAGGGGTTGAGTCAGCCCCAGCATTTT. Its translation: CASRTGQGLSQPQHF.

The chain joins TRBV5-1 to TRBJ2-7; 11 bases match TRBD1. Germline V CDR1 and CDR2: SGHRS, YFSETQ. This CDR3 comprises 14 residues. V shed 9 bases, J shed 3 bases, and the junction held 8 bases outside the gene matches. The CDR3, as DNA: TGCGCCACTAAGGACGGGACAGGGGGCTACGAGCAGTACTTC. Its translation is CATKDGTGGYEQYF.